The clone carrying this T cell receptor beta chain was counted a single time. What it binds is not known. This record belongs to a study of T cell responses to AZD1222 COVID-19 vaccine. Study results and caveats: White British donors predominated, females outnumbered males, and clonal diversity was possibly underestimated.

The protocol was immunoSEQ multiplex PCR, while the TCRdb copy is restricted to in-frame clones and leaves out a portion. The table shows about 120,000 clones, with roughly 87% occurring only once. Trimming left V 0 bases short and J 0 bases short, with 14 bases between. Germline V gives CDR1 MGHRA, CDR2 YSYEKL. The CDR3 is 18 residues long. The chain uses TRBV4-1 and TRBJ1-4, with D maybe TRBD1 (5 bases). This TCR derives from an adult who received the AZD1222 COVID-19 vaccine. Source: peripheral blood, taken 28 days after the second AZD1222 dose. The CDR3: CASSQEWRTLATNEKLFF. CDR3 sequence (DNA): TGCGCCAGCAGCCAAGAATGGCGGACACTTGCAACTAATGAAAAACTGTTTTTT.